Listed below are T cell receptor beta chains from one sample, sequenced in a study of cytomegalovirus exposure and HLA in healthy donors. The repertoire was sequenced with immunoSEQ multiplex PCR; TCRdb's copy has only in-frame clones and lacks some. Of under 150,000 clones listed, about 90% are singletons. The material sequenced was PBMCs. The receptors here all came from a woman aged 18-29 years in good health and CMV-seronegative. CDR3s include the opening cysteine and the closing phenylalanine or tryptophan. A D gene is named only where the DNA matches it firmly. The size entry is marked missing in some rows and otherwise reads once, few, many or a size class.

DNA | CDR3 | size | D | J | V
TGTGCCAGCAGTCCGCGGGACTTCACAGATACGCAGTATTTT | CASSPRDFTDTQYF | . | . | TRBJ2-3 | TRBV28
TGTGCCAGCAGCCGCTGGGAGATTAATGAAAAACTGTTTTTT | CASSRWEINEKLFF | . | . | TRBJ1-4 | TRBV5-4
TGTGCCAGCAGCTCAGGGACTAGCGGAGAGACCCAGTACTTC | CASSSGTSGETQYF | . | TRBD2 | TRBJ2-5 | TRBV7-9
TGTGCCAGCAGTTTCGGTGGGCAGCCCCCTGGCTACACCTTC | CASSFGGQPPGYTF | . | . | TRBJ1-2 | TRBV28
TGTGCCAGCAGTTCGCCGACTAGCGGGAGCACAGATACGCAGTATTTT | CASSSPTSGSTDTQYF | once | TRBD2 | TRBJ2-3 | TRBV28
TGCAGCGCTACGGGGGGGCGGCTTGGAGAGACCCAGTACTTC | CSATGGRLGETQYF | . | TRBD2 | TRBJ2-5 | TRBV29-1
TGTGCCAGCAGTGACCTAGCGGGAGGCTCCTACGAGCAGTACTTC | CASSDLAGGSYEQYF | . | TRBD2 | TRBJ2-7 | TRBV25-1
TGTGCCAGCAGTTTACTTAGGCAGGGGGCTATGAAGGTTGCCGGGGAGCTGTTTTTT | CASSLLRQGAMKVAGELFF | . | TRBD1 | TRBJ2-2 | TRBV27
TGTGCCAGCAGTCCTGGACGGTCGGCGGGGAAACTGTTTTTT | CASSPGRSAGKLFF | . | . | TRBJ1-4 | TRBV28
TGTGCCAGCAGCTTGGTCGGACAGGCGGGAGGAAACACCATATATTTT | CASSLVGQAGGNTIYF | . | TRBD1 | TRBJ1-3 | TRBV7-9
TGTGCCAGCAGTGGCCGGGACATGGCAAGGGAGCAGTACTTC | CASSGRDMAREQYF | . | . | TRBJ2-7 | TRBV6-1
TGTGCCAGCAGCTTAGGGATACAGGGTACAGGAGGGACCCAGTACTTC | CASSLGIQGTGGTQYF | . | . | TRBJ2-5 | TRBV7-6
TGCGCCAGCAGCCAAGATGCGGCATTCGCGAACACCGGGGAGCTGTTTTTT | CASSQDAAFANTGELFF | . | . | TRBJ2-2 | TRBV4-1
TGTGCCAGCAGCACCGGGCGGGCAGATACGCAGTATTTT | CASSTGRADTQYF | . | . | TRBJ2-3 | TRBV5-4
TGTGCCAGCAGTTTAAGCCGAGGACAGGCGTCCTACGAGCAGTACTTC | CASSLSRGQASYEQYF | . | TRBD1 | TRBJ2-7 | TRBV28
TGTGCCAGCACCCAGGACAACACCAACGGGGAGCTGTTTTTT | CASTQDNTNGELFF | . | . | TRBJ2-2 | TRBV28
TGTGCCAGCAGTGAAGTTACTAGCGGGATGTACGAGCAGTACTTC | CASSEVTSGMYEQYF | . | TRBD2 | TRBJ2-7 | TRBV6-1
TGTGCCAGCAGTCTCAATCGACTAGCGCAAGAGACCCAGTACTTC | CASSLNRLAQETQYF | . | TRBD2 | TRBJ2-5 | TRBV6-1
TGTGCCAGCAGACGAGGCCAGGGTAACTATGGCTACACCTTC | CASRRGQGNYGYTF | . | . | TRBJ1-2 | TRBV27
TGTGCCAGCTCACCCGGACAGTTAAATTCACCCCTCCACTTT | CASSPGQLNSPLHF | . | . | TRBJ1-6 | TRBV18
TGTGCCTGGAGTGTACTTGGAAACACCATATATTTT | CAWSVLGNTIYF | . | . | TRBJ1-3 | TRBV30
TGTGCCAGCAGCCCCGCTGGGACTAGCCTCTACGAGCAGTACTTC | CASSPAGTSLYEQYF | . | TRBD2 | TRBJ2-7 | TRBV7-8
TGCGCCAGCAGCTTCTGGACTGGCACAGATACGCAGTATTTT | CASSFWTGTDTQYF | . | . | TRBJ2-3 | TRBV5-1
TGTGCCAGCAGCCCCCGGGGCGGAGGGCAAGAGACCCAGTACTTC | CASSPRGGGQETQYF | once | . | TRBJ2-5 | TRBV7-9
TGTGCTAGTGGCCCTACAGGGGCTGACTATGGCTACACCTTC | CASGPTGADYGYTF | . | TRBD1 | TRBJ1-2 | TRBV12-5
TGTGCCAGCGGAGGGGGCGCTTCCAGCTACACCTTC | CASGGGASSYTF | . | TRBD1 | TRBJ1-2 | TRBV30
TGTGCCAGCAGTTCCCGGGACAGGGGGTATAACGCTGAAGCTTTCTTT | CASSSRDRGYNAEAFF | . | TRBD1 | TRBJ1-1 | TRBV28
TGTGCCAGCAGCCCAGGACTAGCCTTTCAAGAGACCCAGTACTTC | CASSPGLAFQETQYF | . | TRBD2 | TRBJ2-5 | TRBV7-9
TGTGCCAGCAGCACCCAGGGGGCCTATGGCTACACCTTC | CASSTQGAYGYTF | few | TRBD1 | TRBJ1-2 | TRBV5-4
TGTGCCAGCAGCTTCACACGCTGGGGCAGCTCTGGGGCCAACGTCCTGACTTTC | CASSFTRWGSSGANVLTF | . | . | TRBJ2-6 | TRBV7-8
TGTGCCAGCAGCTTAGATCGACTAGCGGGACTCTACGAGCAGTACTTC | CASSLDRLAGLYEQYF | . | TRBD2 | TRBJ2-7 | TRBV11-3
TGTGCCAGTAGTATCGGACTAGCGGGAAGGGTCACCGGGGAGCTGTTTTTT | CASSIGLAGRVTGELFF | . | TRBD2 | TRBJ2-2 | TRBV19
TGCGCCAGCAGTGAGTCGGGGACAGGGAGCTCCTATAATTCACCCCTCCACTTT | CASSESGTGSSYNSPLHF | . | TRBD1 | TRBJ1-6 | TRBV10-2